These 20 T cell receptor beta chains share one sample of origin, sequenced in a study of T cells in localized non-small cell lung cancer (TCRdb year 2020). Library method: the immunoSEQ multiplex PCR assay. This is the immuneACCESS table as TCRdb keeps it, with only in-frame sequences that have V and J called. A part of the clones is gone; compared with another copy, unresolved V genes explain less than half, and the rest is unexplained. This sample holds around 30,000 clones; around 92% were observed only once. The ten most abundant clones make up less than 5% of the sample. Sequencing used peripheral blood mononuclear cells, obtained before any cancer treatment. The source of these receptors is a woman aged 40-70 years with stage III lung adenocarcinoma.

This clone is a singleton in its sample. The V call is TRBV5-5, the J call TRBJ1-1, with 10 bases that match TRBD1. The CDR3 consists of 13 residues. V was pared by 4 bases and J by 6 bases, with 3 bases of the junction left unmatched. The germline CDR1 and CDR2 sequences are SGHKS and YYEKEE (reference sequence). Here the CDR3 DNA reads TGTGCCAGCAGCCCCGGACAGGGGGCTGAAGCTTTCTTT. This gives the protein CASSPGQGAEAFF. Full variable domain (remainder filled in from reference TRBV5-5 and TRBJ1-1): DAGVTQSPTHLIKTRGQQVTLRCSPISGHKSVSWYQQVLGQGPQFIFQYYEKEERGRGNFPDRFSARQFPNYSSELNVNALLLGDSALYLCASSPGQGAEAFFGQGTRLTVV.

This rearrangement joins TRBV9 to TRBJ2-3, with 9 bases fitting TRBD2. Trimming cost V 3 bases and J 2 bases; bases outside gene matches: 4. This CDR3 has 15 amino acids. In germline, CDR1 is SGDLS, CDR2 YYNGEE. The CDR3 DNA sequence: TGTGCCAGCAGCGACCTAGCGGGACCCACAGATACGCAGTATTTT. Protein product: CASSDLAGPTDTQYF.

V and J are TRBV7-2 and TRBJ2-7; 11 nucleotides match TRBD2. CDR3 length: 14 residues. Germline V gives CDR1 SGHTA, CDR2 FQGNSA. V shed 5 bases and J 3 bases; nucleotides not matched to a gene: 3. The CDR3 DNA reads TGTGCCAGCAGCCCGGGGACTAGCGGCTACGAGCAGTACTTC. Its protein is CASSPGTSGYEQYF.

This clone was observed a few times. The V call is TRBV30, the J call TRBJ1-1, with TRBD1 matching over 9 bases. Germline loops: CDR1 GTSNPN, CDR2 SVGIG (reference sequence). CDR3 size: 14 residues. The junction had 4 bases not matched to a gene; V was cut back by 1 base and J by 4 bases. CDR3 coding DNA: TGTGCCTGGAGTGCTCCGGACAGGGGCACTGAAGCTTTCTTT. As protein: CAWSAPDRGTEAFF.

The CDR3 is CASSLRLGADTGELFF. The CDR3 DNA follows: TGTGCCAGCAGCTTACGTCTAGGGGCGGACACCGGGGAGCTGTTTTTT. The chain carries TRBV13 and TRBJ2-2; maybe TRBD1 (5 bases). Trimming took 2 bases from V and 3 from J, leaving 13 bases between them. There are 16 residues in the CDR3. Germline V gene data show CDR1 as PRHDT and CDR2 as FYEKMQ (reference sequence).

J is TRBJ1-3 and V is TRBV15; no reliable D call. The germline V and J ends were trimmed by 0 bases and 8 bases, with 5 bases remaining between them. CDR3 length equals 12 residues. Germline V gene sequence: CDR1 LNHNV, CDR2 YYDKDF (reference sequence). The chain's CDR3 is CATSRDQDTIYF. CDR3 nucleotide sequence: TGTGCCACCAGCAGAGATCAGGACACCATATATTTT. The whole variable domain, filled in from reference TRBV15 and TRBJ1-3, reads DAMVIQNPRYQVTQFGKPVTLSCSQTLNHNVMYWYQQKSSQAPKLLFHYYDKDFNNEADTPDNFQSRRPNTSFCFLDIRSPGLGDTAMYLCATSRDQDTIYFGEGSWLTVV.

V gene TRBV4-2 combines with J gene TRBJ1-1, with TRBD1 as a possible D gene (5 bases). The CDR3 is 13 amino acids. Trimming removed 0 bases at V and 10 bases at J, with 12 bases between. CDR1 and CDR2 from the germline V gene are LGHNA and YNFKEQ. The CDR3 reads CASSQEEGRAAFF. Here the CDR3 DNA reads TGTGCCAGCAGCCAAGAAGAGGGCAGGGCAGCTTTCTTT.

The gene calls are TRBV6-5 and TRBJ1-2, with D unresolved. The CDR3 contains 15 residues. V lost 2 bases to trimming and J lost 4 bases, with 14 bases between them. CDR1 and CDR2 (germline): MNHEY, SVGAGI. The CDR3 spells CASSYRLSKGYGYTF. CDR3 sequence (DNA): TGTGCCAGCAGTTACCGGCTGTCTAAGGGCTATGGCTACACCTTC.

The chain joins TRBV28 to TRBJ1-2, with TRBD1 as a possible D gene (6 bases). The V end lost 4 bases, the J end lost 3 bases, and 9 bases lay between the germline ends. This CDR3 has 13 residues. From germline, CDR1 is MDHEN and CDR2 SYDVKM. The chain's CDR3 is CASSYRTDYGYTF. The CDR3 bases are TGTGCCAGCAGTTATCGGACAGACTATGGCTACACCTTC.

The chain joins TRBV30 to TRBJ1-3, with D possibly matching TRBD1 (5 bases). The CDR3 spans 14 residues. Germline CDR1 GTSNPN, CDR2 SVGIG (reference sequence). V lost 1 base, J lost 3 bases, and 10 bases lay in between. The CDR3: CAWSARGGGNTIYF. CDR3 DNA sequence: TGTGCCTGGAGTGCCCGCGGGGGTGGAAACACCATATATTTT.

V gene TRBV28 combines with J gene TRBJ2-1; 8 nucleotides match TRBD2. CDR3 length: 15 residues. Germline assignment: CDR1 MDHEN and CDR2 SYDVKM. V lost 7 bases and J lost 6; bases outside the gene matches: 11. CDR3 loop: CASILSAGVVNEQFF. CDR3 nucleotide sequence: TGTGCCAGCATCCTATCAGCGGGAGTCGTCAATGAGCAGTTCTTC.

This clone was counted only a few times. The chain joins TRBV28 to TRBJ1-2, with a tentative D call TRBD1 (5 bases). The V end was cut by 6 bases, the J end by 8 bases, with 16 bases between. The germline gives CDR1 MDHEN, CDR2 SYDVKM. The CDR3 runs 13 residues. CDR3 in DNA: TGTGCCAGCAGCCCTTCGTGGGGGGACGGCTACACCTTC. Its protein product is CASSPSWGDGYTF.

The chain employs TRBV4-2 and TRBJ2-4; D uncertain. In germline, CDR1 is LGHNA, CDR2 YNFKEQ. The V gene lost 1 base and the J gene lost 5 bases, with 3 bases spanning the gap. The CDR3 contains 12 residues. The CDR3 reads CASSQGQNIQYF. DNA for the CDR3: TGTGCCAGCAGCCAAGGGCAAAACATTCAGTACTTC.

The genes are TRBV6-6 and TRBJ2-1; TRBD2 matches at 7 bases. Germline V gives CDR1 MNHNY, CDR2 SVGAGI (reference sequence). CDR3 length equals 15 residues. With 5 bases clipped from V and 6 bases from J, the junction kept 10 bases outside the gene matches. The CDR3 region is CASSRKREGRNEQFF. CDR3 bases: TGTGCCAGCAGTCGCAAGCGGGAAGGGCGCAATGAGCAGTTCTTC.

The rearrangement uses TRBV4-2 and TRBJ2-1, with 11 bases lining up with TRBD2. Looked up from germline, CDR1 is LGHNA and CDR2 is YNFKEQ. V was clipped by 0 bases and J by 8 bases; unmatched bases: 9. The CDR3 spans 17 residues. CDR3: CASSQELAGGYRDEQFF. As DNA, the CDR3 is TGTGCCAGCAGCCAAGAATTAGCGGGGGGGTATCGGGATGAGCAGTTCTTC.

This sequence joins TRBV4-3 and TRBJ1-4, with D possibly TRBD1 on 6 matching bases. The CDR3 is made up of 17 amino acids. Trimming shortened V by 3 bases and J by 4 bases, and 18 bases separated the two germline ends. Germline values: CDR1 LGHNA, CDR2 YSLEER. CDR3 sequence: CASSHRTASANNEKLFF. CDR3 in DNA: TGCGCCAGCAGCCATCGGACAGCGAGCGCTAATAATGAAAAACTGTTTTTT.

The gene calls are TRBV4-1 and TRBJ2-3; possible D gene TRBD1, 6 bases. V lost 4 bases and J lost 1, with 12 bases in between. Germline V gene data show CDR1 as MGHRA and CDR2 as YSYEKL. This CDR3 spans 15 amino acids. CDR3 nucleotides: TGCGCCAGCAGCCTACAGGGAGCTCGCACAGATACGCAGTATTTT. The encoded protein is CASSLQGARTDTQYF.

The chain recombines TRBV5-4 with TRBJ1-6, with 7 bases fitting TRBD1. Per germline, CDR1 SGHNT and CDR2 YYREEE (reference sequence). V was pared by 4 bases and J by 8 bases, with 12 bases of the junction left unmatched. This CDR3 is built from 16 residues. The CDR3 region has the DNA TGTGCCAGCAGCCAGACAGGGAATATCTGGGATTCACCCCTCCACTTT. Translation gives CASSQTGNIWDSPLHF.

The chain combines TRBV15 with TRBJ2-7; the D is unclear. This CDR3 has 13 amino acids. Germline V gene data show CDR1 as LNHNV and CDR2 as YYDKDF (reference sequence). Trimming left V 0 bases short and J 5 bases short, with 8 bases between. The CDR3 loop is CATSREGFDEQYF. CDR3 nucleotide sequence: TGTGCCACCAGCAGAGAGGGGTTCGACGAGCAGTACTTC.

As DNA, the CDR3 is TGTGCCACCAGCAAGCCTTTTCCAGGTTCCTCTGGAAACACCATATATTTT. Its translation: CATSKPFPGSSGNTIYF. This chain uses TRBV15 with TRBJ1-3; no definite D call. There are 17 residues in the CDR3. The germline V gene encodes CDR1 LNHNV and CDR2 YYDKDF (reference sequence). V lost 4 bases, J lost 0 bases, and 16 bases lay in between.